This T cell receptor beta chain was obtained from a study of blood T cells in healthy people across ages. V lost 5 bases, J lost 2 bases, and 10 bases lay in between. The CDR3 sequence is 12 residues long. Germline CDR1 and CDR2: DFQATT and SNEGSKA (reference sequence). Combining a sample-barcoded 5' primer with a J-beta primer mix, a second PCR ran for 7 to 11 cycles. TCRdb reanalysed the 5' RACE reads using MiXCR and keeps one entry per CDR3 protein. The data show around 790,000 distinct CDR3 sequences, around 43% seen once. Sequenced sample: blood. The sequence was collected from a man aged 60 to 75 in good health. V and J are TRBV20-1 and TRBJ2-7; D gene uncertain. CDR3 loop: CSAGLGAYEQYF. Here the CDR3 DNA reads TGCAGTGCTGGATTGGGTGCCTACGAGCAGTACTTC.